This entry lists 8 T cell receptor beta chains sequenced from one sample in a study of blood T cell repertoires in COVID-19. Profiling relied on immunoSEQ multiplex PCR, and the TCRdb table lists in-frame clones only, not all of them. Among a few hundred thousand clones, around 90% were seen once, and the ten largest hold 3.5% to 4.5%. The sample was PBMCs or T cells enriched from blood (not recorded which). The receptors originated from a woman aged 18-29 years with acute COVID-19.

The rearrangement joins TRBV3-1 (or the pseudogene TRBV3-2) to TRBJ2-7; TRBD1 matches at 8 bases. This CDR3 spans 13 amino acids. The V and J ends lost 5 bases and 5 bases, in that order; junction bases with no gene match: 5. Germline CDR1 and CDR2: LGHDT and YNNKEL (reference sequence). CDR3 residues: CASSGRTGNEQYF. CDR3 DNA sequence: TGTGCCAGCAGCGGACGGACAGGGAACGAGCAGTACTTC.

The rearrangement joins TRBV28 to TRBJ1-5; 8 bases agree with TRBD1. Unmatched junction bases numbered 10, after V lost 2 bases and J lost 4 bases. The CDR3 length is 17 residues. Per the germline V gene, CDR1 is MDHEN and CDR2 is SYDVKM. CDR3 nucleotide sequence: TGTGCCAGCAGTTTAGGGCAGGGGGCAATGAGGAATCAGCCCCAGCATTTT. Protein: CASSLGQGAMRNQPQHF.

The V call is TRBV28, the J call TRBJ2-1; 9 bases agree with TRBD2. Trimming at V came to 3 bases and at J to 7 bases, leaving 10 bases not matched to a gene. Germline lookup yields CDR1 MDHEN and CDR2 SYDVKM. The CDR3 length is 16 residues. For the CDR3, the DNA is TGTGCCAGCAGTTTCCGCGGGAGGGCCAGAGGGAATGAGCAGTTCTTC. Translated: CASSFRGRARGNEQFF.

The V and J genes are TRBV29-1 and TRBJ2-5, with D maybe TRBD1 (7 bases). CDR1 is SQVTM and CDR2 is ANQGSEA in the germline V gene. This CDR3 spans 15 amino acids. V lost 4 bases, J lost 5 bases, and 20 bases lay in between. This CDR3 is CSVARQGGFVETQYF. The CDR3 DNA reads as TGCAGCGTTGCTAGGCAGGGGGGTTTCGTGGAGACCCAGTACTTC.

The V and J genes are TRBV30 and TRBJ2-1; TRBD2 aligns across 12 bases. In germline, CDR1 is GTSNPN, CDR2 SVGIG (reference sequence). The CDR3 is 14 residues long. V shed 3 bases, J shed 7 bases, and the junction held 4 bases outside the gene matches. The CDR3 is CAWRVGLAGNEQFF. For the CDR3, the DNA is TGTGCCTGGAGAGTCGGACTAGCGGGAAATGAGCAGTTCTTC.

The J gene is TRBJ1-2, the V gene TRBV28; TRBD1 aligns across 7 bases. The germline V gene has CDR1 MDHEN and CDR2 SYDVKM. The CDR3 is 18 amino acids. V shed 2 bases and J 0 bases; nucleotides not matched to a gene: 12. The CDR3 reads CASSLIGRGTVANYGYTF. The CDR3 coding sequence is TGTGCCAGCAGTTTAATTGGCCGGGGGACAGTCGCTAACTATGGCTACACCTTC.

The chain carries TRBV6-5 and TRBJ2-3; 11 bases fit TRBD2. The CDR3 runs 16 residues. V shed 2 bases and J 5 bases; nucleotides not matched to a gene: 6. Germline assignment: CDR1 MNHEY and CDR2 SVGAGI. The CDR3 region is CASSYQTGLAVDTQYF. The CDR3 bases are TGTGCCAGCAGTTACCAGACGGGACTAGCGGTAGATACGCAGTATTTT.

The chain uses TRBV6-5 and TRBJ1-2; 8 nucleotides align to TRBD1. The germline CDR1 and CDR2 sequences are MNHEY and SVGAGI. This CDR3 is 12 amino acids long. V lost 5 bases to trimming and J lost 8 bases; unmatched junction nucleotides: 4. The CDR3 spells CASSRQGLGYTF. For the CDR3, the DNA is TGTGCCAGCAGTCGACAGGGGCTAGGCTACACCTTC.